These 8 T cell receptor beta chains were sequenced from one sample in a study of blood T cell repertoires in COVID-19. Generated by immunoSEQ multiplex PCR, the TCRdb table keeps only in-frame clones and is missing some. The repertoire has roughly 280,000 clones, 70% to 90% of them found once; the top ten carry about 10%. The source material was peripheral blood. The receptors shown here come from a woman aged 70-85 years with acute or convalescent COVID-19.

The table lists this clone with a few counts. The gene calls are TRBV5-4 and TRBJ2-5; a weak D match, TRBD1 (7 bases). The V and J ends lost 3 bases and 3 bases respectively, with 15 bases between them. In germline, CDR1 is SGHNT, CDR2 YYREEE (reference sequence). This CDR3 comprises 15 residues. The CDR3 DNA follows: TGTGCCAGCAGCTCAGGGGGGTGGGGGAAAGAGACCCAGTACTTC. Its translation is CASSSGGWGKETQYF.

The chain recombines TRBV3-1 (or the pseudogene TRBV3-2) with TRBJ1-3; no clear D. The V gene lost 6 bases and the J gene lost 0 bases, with 9 bases spanning the gap. This CDR3 has 14 amino acids. Germline V CDR1 and CDR2: LGHDT, YNNKEL (reference sequence). The DNA for the CDR3 is TGTGCCAGCAGTTCGGGGTCCTCTGGAAACACCATATATTTT. Translating gives CASSSGSSGNTIYF.

V is TRBV5-5 and J is TRBJ2-1; 11 bases are shared with TRBD2. The CDR3 runs 15 residues. The germline V gene encodes CDR1 SGHKS and CDR2 YYEKEE (reference sequence). V trimming: 0 bases; J trimming: 8 bases; junction bases outside the gene matches: 4. The CDR3 coding sequence is TGTGCCAGCAGCTTGGCTAGCGGGGGGTGGGATGAGCAGTTCTTC. Protein product: CASSLASGGWDEQFF.

This chain connects TRBV5-1 to TRBJ2-6, with a tentative D call TRBD1 (5 bases). V was trimmed by 2 bases and J by 2 bases, leaving 11 bases between them. The CDR3 contains 16 residues. Germline V lookup: CDR1 SGHRS, CDR2 YFSETQ. In DNA, the CDR3 is TGCGCCAGCAGCTTCTCAGGGAACGCTGGGGCCAACGTCCTGACTTTC. This encodes CASSFSGNAGANVLTF. Based on the CDR3 plus reference TRBV5-1 and TRBJ2-6, the full variable domain is KAGVTQTPRYLIKTRGQQVTLSCSPISGHRSVSWYQQTPGQGLQFLFEYFSETQRNKGNFPGRFSGRQFSNSRSEMNVSTLELGDSALYLCASSFSGNAGANVLTFGAGSRLTVL.

The genes are TRBV4-2 and TRBJ1-2, with D possibly being TRBD1 (6 bases). This CDR3 is built from 15 residues. V lost 1 base, J lost 1 base, and 10 bases lay in between. CDR1 LGHNA and CDR2 YNFKEQ come from the germline V gene. This CDR3 is CASSQAYRVNYGYTF. DNA for the CDR3: TGTGCCAGCAGCCAAGCCTACAGGGTTAACTATGGCTACACCTTC.

This sequence joins TRBV28 and TRBJ1-4; 7 bases agree with TRBD1. Germline V gene data show CDR1 as MDHEN and CDR2 as SYDVKM. The V gene end was trimmed by 8 bases and the J gene end by 7 bases; junction bases not matched to a gene: 10. This CDR3 has 14 amino acids. The CDR3 DNA reads TGTGCCAGCGTGCGAGGGGGCGCATCTGAAAAACTGTTTTTT. This codes for CASVRGGASEKLFF.

This rearrangement joins TRBV6-5 to TRBJ1-1; no clear D gene. CDR3 length: 15 amino acids. The V gene's germline CDR1 is MNHEY and CDR2 SVGAGI. The V gene lost 6 bases and the J gene lost 0 bases, with 14 bases spanning the gap. The CDR3 sequence: CASSRRAGMNTEAFF. The CDR3 nucleotides are TGTGCCAGCAGCCGAAGGGCGGGGATGAACACTGAAGCTTTCTTT.

This clone was observed once. CDR3 coding DNA: TGTGCCAGCAGTTCCGTCTCGTTGTTTGGCTACACCTTC. Protein sequence: CASSSVSLFGYTF. This chain links TRBV12-3 or TRBV12-4 with TRBJ1-2; D uncertain. The CDR3 loop spans 13 amino acids. V was cut by 4 bases and J by 7 bases, with 13 bases left in between.